This T cell receptor (beta chain) was sequenced in a study of blood T cell repertoires in COVID-19. CDR3 length: 15 residues. The germline gives CDR1 SGHRS, CDR2 YFSETQ. The J segment lost 4 bases and the V segment lost 2 bases, leaving 3 bases of the junction unmatched. In the original workflow: Reference gene primer amplification yielded estimated nucleated cell counts. TCRdb's copy holds only in-frame clones and misses some; the assay was immunoSEQ multiplex PCR. The D gene and trimming were derived from the DNA, and the V and J assignments and clone size from that table. The table shows over 40,000 clones, with about 89% occurring only once.

The chain employs TRBV5-1 and TRBJ2-5; 12 bases line up with TRBD2. Sequenced input: peripheral blood. The clonotype was recovered from a man in his 70s with active COVID-19. CDR3: CASSFLLAGGETQYF. The CDR3 DNA reads as TGCGCCAGCAGCTTCCTACTAGCGGGGGGAGAGACCCAGTACTTC.